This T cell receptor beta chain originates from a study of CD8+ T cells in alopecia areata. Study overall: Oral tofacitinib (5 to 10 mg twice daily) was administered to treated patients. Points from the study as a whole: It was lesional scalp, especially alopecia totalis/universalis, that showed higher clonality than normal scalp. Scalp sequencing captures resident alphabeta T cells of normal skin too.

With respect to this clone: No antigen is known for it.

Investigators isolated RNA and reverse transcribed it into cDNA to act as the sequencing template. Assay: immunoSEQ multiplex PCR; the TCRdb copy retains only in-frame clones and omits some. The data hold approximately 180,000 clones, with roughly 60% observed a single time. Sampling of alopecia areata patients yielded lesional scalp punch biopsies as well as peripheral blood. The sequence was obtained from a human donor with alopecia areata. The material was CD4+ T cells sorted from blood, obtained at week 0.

CDR3 coding DNA: TGTGCCAGCGACAGGGTCAACAATGAGCAGTTCTTC. Translating it yields CASDRVNNEQFF. The rearrangement links TRBV7-9 to TRBJ2-1; 7 nucleotides match TRBD1. V lost 8 bases, J lost 5 bases, and 3 bases stayed unmatched. This CDR3 is 12 amino acids long. Germline CDR1 and CDR2: SEHNR and FQNEAQ (reference sequence).